The 32 T cell receptor beta chains below all came from one sample that was sequenced in a study of blood T cell repertoires in COVID-19. Profiled with immunoSEQ multiplex PCR; TCRdb holds only in-frame clones, not every one. Seen here are roughly 290,000 clones, approximately 83% observed once, and the top ten hold roughly 2%. Sequenced material: PBMCs or T cells enriched from blood (not recorded which). These receptors were taken from a man aged 30 to 39 who had recovered from COVID-19.

This clone has a single count. The chain links TRBV19 to TRBJ1-1; tentatively, D is TRBD1 (5 bases). From germline, CDR1 is LNHDA and CDR2 SQIVND (reference sequence). CDR3 length: 13 residues. The V gene lost 3 bases and the J gene lost 6 bases, with 11 bases spanning the gap. This CDR3 is CASSMWGSAEAFF. CDR3 bases: TGTGCCAGTAGTATGTGGGGCAGCGCTGAAGCTTTCTTT.

The rearrangement links TRBV19 to TRBJ1-1; no definite D call. V gave up 3 bases and J gave up 3 bases, with 11 bases separating them. The CDR3 contains 14 residues. CDR1 is LNHDA and CDR2 is SQIVND in the germline V gene (reference sequence). The CDR3 here is CASSIDWGDTEAFF. The CDR3 DNA follows: TGTGCCAGTAGTATTGATTGGGGAGACACTGAAGCTTTCTTT.

The chain combines TRBV5-1 with TRBJ2-5; 9 bases map to TRBD2. The germline gives CDR1 SGHRS, CDR2 YFSETQ. This CDR3 spans 13 amino acids. Trimming at V came to 7 bases and at J to 2 bases, leaving 3 bases not matched to a gene. The CDR3 sequence: CASGGGGQETQYF. In DNA form, the CDR3 reads TGCGCCAGCGGCGGGGGGGGACAAGAGACCCAGTACTTC. The full variable domain, its missing parts supplied by reference TRBV5-1 and TRBJ2-5, is KAGVTQTPRYLIKTRGQQVTLSCSPISGHRSVSWYQQTPGQGLQFLFEYFSETQRNKGNFPGRFSGRQFSNSRSEMNVSTLELGDSALYLCASGGGGQETQYFGPGTRLLVL.

This clone was recorded only once. The V gene is TRBV28, the J gene TRBJ1-2, with 7 bases that match TRBD1. CDR1 and CDR2 from the germline V gene are MDHEN and SYDVKM. Germline trimming cut 6 bases from V and 13 bases from J; bases unmatched to any gene: 17. This CDR3 has 14 residues. CDR3 sequence reads: CASRGRQGTMVCTF. CDR3 bases: TGTGCCAGCAGGGGTCGACAGGGTACTATGGTTTGCACCTTC.

This chain joins TRBV6-6 and TRBJ2-7; D not certain. Germline lookup yields CDR1 MNHNY and CDR2 SVGAGI (reference sequence). Deletions cut 0 bases from V and 3 bases from J, with 15 bases between. CDR3 length: 16 amino acids. CDR3 in DNA: TGTGCCAGCAGTTACTCGCTTTGGGCCCTTTTCTACGAGCAGTACTTC. Amino acids: CASSYSLWALFYEQYF.

The CDR3 nucleotides are TGTGCCAGCAGTCCCCTTCCGTCGGAGACCCAGTACTTC. This encodes CASSPLPSETQYF. V is TRBV7-3 and J is TRBJ2-5; D unresolved. CDR3 length equals 13 residues. Germline lookup yields CDR1 SGHTA and CDR2 FQGTGA. V lost 6 bases and J 5 bases, leaving 13 bases between the germline ends.

The V call is TRBV11-1, the J call TRBJ1-1, with D perhaps TRBD1 (6 bases). V was cut by 4 bases and J by 5 bases, with 14 bases left in between. Germline V gene sequence: CDR1 SGHAT, CDR2 FQDESV (reference sequence). The length of the CDR3 is 14 residues. CDR3: CASSSVQGGTEAFF. As DNA, the CDR3 is TGTGCCAGCAGCTCAGTACAGGGTGGGACTGAAGCTTTCTTT.

Here the CDR3 reads CASSPSPPRRESQFPNGYTF. Written as DNA, the CDR3 is TGTGCCAGCAGCCCTAGCCCTCCTCGGCGGGAGTCCCAGTTTCCCAATGGCTACACCTTC. The V gene is TRBV7-6, the J gene TRBJ1-2; no clear D. The V gene's germline CDR1 is SGHVS and CDR2 FNYEAQ. The V and J ends lost 5 bases and 6 bases respectively, with 34 bases between them. The CDR3 length is 20 residues.

V and J are TRBV9 and TRBJ2-5; TRBD2 agrees at 9 bases. The trim removed 4 bases at V and 6 bases at J, leaving 13 bases unmatched. The germline CDR1 and CDR2 sequences are SGDLS and YYNGEE. The CDR3 loop spans 16 amino acids. The CDR3 is CASSPETSGGRKTQYF. The CDR3 DNA reads TGTGCCAGCAGCCCTGAGACTAGCGGAGGCAGAAAGACCCAGTACTTC.

V is TRBV7-2 and J is TRBJ2-1, with 12 bases lining up with TRBD2. The germline gives CDR1 SGHTA, CDR2 FQGNSA. The CDR3 contains 15 residues. The J segment lost 9 bases and the V segment lost 5 bases, leaving 8 bases of the junction unmatched. The CDR3 nucleotides are TGTGCCAGCAGCCTTCTAGCGGGGGGGCCAAGTGAGCAGTTCTTC. Translation gives CASSLLAGGPSEQFF.

This clone was counted between two and nine times. V gene TRBV24-1 combines with J gene TRBJ1-1; unclear D gene. In germline, CDR1 is KGHDR, CDR2 SFDVKD. There are 18 residues in the CDR3. V was trimmed by 8 bases and J by 0 bases, leaving 24 bases between them. Here the CDR3 reads CATKGFDWQHQMNTEAFF. CDR3 bases: TGTGCCACCAAAGGTTTCGACTGGCAACACCAGATGAACACTGAAGCTTTCTTT.

The chain combines TRBV10-3 with TRBJ1-5; 8 nucleotides align to TRBD1. V gave up 6 bases and J gave up 3 bases; unmatched junction bases: 4. CDR1 and CDR2 from the germline V gene are ENHRY and SYGVKD. There are 14 residues in the CDR3. CDR3 in amino acids: CAIRDREDNQPQHF. The CDR3 DNA follows: TGTGCCATCAGGGACAGGGAGGACAATCAGCCCCAGCATTTT.

The chain employs TRBV30 and TRBJ2-5; 8 bases match TRBD1. CDR1 and CDR2 from the germline V gene are GTSNPN and SVGIG (reference sequence). This CDR3 comprises 13 residues. J gave up 4 bases and V 5 bases, and 6 bases lay outside the gene matches. Here the CDR3 reads CAWAQGAGETQYF. The CDR3 DNA sequence: TGTGCCTGGGCCCAGGGGGCCGGAGAGACCCAGTACTTC.

The V gene is TRBV19, the J gene TRBJ2-7; 9 nucleotides agree with TRBD1. J was trimmed by 2 bases and V by 6 bases; bases with no gene match: 5. CDR1 and CDR2 (germline): LNHDA, SQIVND (reference sequence). CDR3 size: 14 residues. CDR3 coding DNA: TGTGCCAGTAGACCGGGACAGGGAACCTACGAGCAGTACTTC. Its protein product is CASRPGQGTYEQYF.

This clone appeared once. The V call is TRBV5-5, the J call TRBJ2-5; 7 nucleotides line up with TRBD2. V shed 2 bases, J shed 3 bases, and the junction held 4 bases outside the gene matches. Germline V gene sequence: CDR1 SGHKS, CDR2 YYEKEE (reference sequence). This CDR3 has 14 residues. The chain's CDR3 is CASSFRDYKETQYF. As DNA, the CDR3 is TGTGCCAGCAGCTTCAGGGACTACAAAGAGACCCAGTACTTC.

The chain links TRBV9 to TRBJ1-1; D not certain. V was shortened by 3 bases and J by 0 bases, with 6 bases between the two germline ends. The CDR3 extends over 13 amino acids. The V gene's germline CDR1 is SGDLS and CDR2 YYNGEE. The CDR3 DNA sequence: TGTGCCAGCAGCGACGCAGTGAACACTGAAGCTTTCTTT. It translates to CASSDAVNTEAFF.

V is TRBV6-5 and J is TRBJ1-2, with D perhaps matching TRBD1 (5 bases). The CDR3 covers 16 residues. Trimming pared 2 bases from V and 0 bases from J, leaving 13 bases between. Germline assignment: CDR1 MNHEY and CDR2 SVGAGI. CDR3 sequence: CASSYGNRWANYGYTF. The CDR3 DNA sequence: TGTGCCAGCAGTTACGGAAACAGGTGGGCTAACTATGGCTACACCTTC.

The chain employs TRBV14 and TRBJ2-7; the D gene is possibly TRBD1 (5 bases). This CDR3 has 14 residues. V was trimmed by 1 base and J by 3 bases, leaving 10 bases between them. The germline gives CDR1 SGHDN, CDR2 FVKESK. The CDR3 nucleotides read TGTGCCAGCAGCCAAGGAATGGGGCTCTACGAGCAGTACTTC. Protein product: CASSQGMGLYEQYF. The variable domain in full, with the rest retrieved from reference TRBV14 and TRBJ2-7, is EAGVTQFPSHSVIEKGQTVTLRCDPISGHDNLYWYRRVMGKEIKFLLHFVKESKQDESGMPNNRFLAERTGGTYSTLKVQPAELEDSGVYFCASSQGMGLYEQYFGPGTRLTVT.

The chain has TRBV19 and TRBJ1-1; no clear D gene. The germline CDR1 and CDR2 sequences are LNHDA and SQIVND (reference sequence). CDR3 length equals 15 residues. V lost 7 bases and J 4 bases, leaving 19 bases between the germline ends. The CDR3 bases are TGTGCCAGTAAGACGTTGGAGACCCGAGGCACTGAAGCTTTCTTT. Protein: CASKTLETRGTEAFF.

This chain joins TRBV19 and TRBJ2-7; TRBD2 matches at 8 bases. CDR1 LNHDA and CDR2 SQIVND come from the germline V gene (reference sequence). Unmatched junction bases numbered 6, after V lost 5 bases and J lost 3 bases. This CDR3 is 14 amino acids long. The CDR3 sequence: CASSSAGASYEQYF. The CDR3 DNA is TGTGCCAGTAGTTCAGCGGGGGCTAGCTACGAGCAGTACTTC.

This rearrangement joins TRBV20-1 to TRBJ1-2; D is perhaps TRBD1 (6 bases). The CDR3 has 11 residues. Between the trimmed V and J ends, which lost 4 bases and 8 bases, there was a span of 11 bases. Germline assignment: CDR1 DFQATT and CDR2 SNEGSKA (reference sequence). The CDR3 DNA reads as TGCAGTGCTACGCTCCAGGGGGGCTACACCTTC. Its protein is CSATLQGGYTF.

The DNA for the CDR3 is TGCGCCAGCAGCCAAGATTGGGGCGATCCTTCCCCAAACTATGGCTACACCTTC. Translating gives CASSQDWGDPSPNYGYTF. The chain employs TRBV4-3 and TRBJ1-2, with D perhaps matching TRBD1 (5 bases). This CDR3 contains 18 residues. Germline lookup yields CDR1 LGHNA and CDR2 YSLEER. V was pared by 0 bases and J by 2 bases, with 19 bases between.

The chain combines TRBV18 with TRBJ1-1, with a possible D match to TRBD1 (6 bases). Trimming left V 1 base short and J 1 base short, with 10 bases between. This CDR3 contains 15 residues. Looked up from germline, CDR1 is KGHSH and CDR2 is LQKENI. The CDR3 reads CASSPRQDKNTEAFF. Here the CDR3 DNA reads TGTGCCAGCTCACCACGACAGGACAAGAACACTGAAGCTTTCTTT.

The V gene is TRBV2, the J gene TRBJ1-2; D is perhaps TRBD1 (5 bases). The ends were cut back, 1 base at V and 1 base at J, with 10 bases in the middle. CDR3 length: 15 residues. Germline V gene sequence: CDR1 SNHLY, CDR2 FYNNEI. The CDR3 region has the DNA TGTGCCAGCAGTGAAGGACAGATTCTTAACTATGGCTACACCTTC. Translation gives CASSEGQILNYGYTF.

V usage is TRBV27 and J usage is TRBJ2-2, with TRBD1 matching over 9 bases. This CDR3 has 15 residues. Germline assignment: CDR1 MNHEY and CDR2 SMNVEV (reference sequence). Trimming cost V 5 bases and J 4 bases; bases outside gene matches: 5. The CDR3 region is CASSPGQGTTGELFF. The CDR3 bases are TGTGCCAGCAGTCCAGGACAGGGGACCACCGGGGAGCTGTTTTTT.

The genes are TRBV7-6 and TRBJ2-1, with D tentatively TRBD2 (7 bases). Per the germline V gene, CDR1 is SGHVS and CDR2 is FNYEAQ. The germline V and J ends were trimmed by 5 bases and 6 bases, with 20 bases remaining between them. This CDR3 has 16 residues. CDR3 nucleotide sequence: TGTGCCAGCAGCCCTGTGAAGGGGGGGGTCCCCAATGAGCAGTTCTTC. It yields the protein CASSPVKGGVPNEQFF.

The genes are TRBV6-1 and TRBJ1-6, with D possibly being TRBD1 (5 bases). V lost 8 bases and J 5 bases, leaving 10 bases between the germline ends. Germline CDR1 reads MNHNS; CDR2 reads SASEGT. This CDR3 has 13 residues. The CDR3 nucleotides are TGTGCCAGCTTAGACAGAAATAATTCACCCCTCCACTTT. Protein product: CASLDRNNSPLHF.

This chain links TRBV29-1 with TRBJ1-2, with D unclear. This CDR3 contains 17 residues. Germline V gene lookup returns CDR1 SQVTM and CDR2 ANQGSEA. V was cut by 4 bases and J by 3 bases, with 24 bases left in between. CDR3 sequence: CSVAFLGRSALHYGYTF. As DNA, the CDR3 is TGCAGCGTTGCCTTTCTTGGGAGATCCGCACTCCACTATGGCTACACCTTC.

The chain couples TRBV7-9 to TRBJ2-1; 8 bases match TRBD2. Per the germline V gene, CDR1 is SEHNR and CDR2 is FQNEAQ (reference sequence). The CDR3 contains 17 residues. The V segment lost 3 bases and the J segment 7 bases; nucleotides outside the gene matches: 14. This CDR3 is CASSFPFTGGRVNEQFF. CDR3 nucleotides: TGTGCCAGCAGCTTTCCCTTTACGGGGGGGCGGGTAAATGAGCAGTTCTTC.

The chain recombines TRBV7-9 with TRBJ2-2, with 14 bases lining up with TRBD2. V gave up 5 bases and J gave up 5 bases; unmatched junction bases: 7. Germline values: CDR1 SEHNR, CDR2 FQNEAQ (reference sequence). CDR3 length: 17 amino acids. The CDR3, as DNA: TGTGCCAGCAGCGTAGTCGGACTAGCGGGGGGAACCGGGGAGCTGTTTTTT. This codes for CASSVVGLAGGTGELFF.

The V call is TRBV6-5, the J call TRBJ1-5; 7 bases are shared with TRBD1. This CDR3 has 14 residues. V shed 5 bases, J shed 3 bases, and the junction held 4 bases outside the gene matches. The germline V gene encodes CDR1 MNHEY and CDR2 SVGAGI. The CDR3 is CASSNGQVNQPQHF. CDR3 DNA: TGTGCCAGCAGTAATGGACAGGTCAATCAGCCCCAGCATTTT.

V gene TRBV10-3 combines with J gene TRBJ2-2; TRBD2 aligns across 11 bases. From germline, CDR1 is ENHRY and CDR2 SYGVKD. This CDR3 is built from 17 residues. V lost 6 bases and J lost 5; bases outside the gene matches: 11. CDR3 region: CAISPETSGTLTGELFF. The CDR3 DNA reads TGTGCCATCAGCCCCGAGACTAGCGGGACTTTAACCGGGGAGCTGTTTTTT.